This T cell receptor (beta chain) originates from a study of blood T cell repertoires in COVID-19. About the study: Donors in the United States, Italy and Spain gave samples during acute or convalescent COVID-19. The analysed material was cDNA or gDNA that came from T cells, B-cell-depleted T cells, or PBMCs.

Germline V gene sequence: CDR1 SGDLS, CDR2 YYNGEE. The CDR3 totals 12 residues. After removal of 4 bases from V and 5 bases from J, the junction contained 2 bases not matched to a gene. Produced via immunoSEQ multiplex PCR; TCRdb's table is partial and in-frame only. The sample consists of some 250,000 clones, approximately 90% of them appearing once. Individuals aged about 18 to 89 years were recruited from 24 US areas. The TCR sequence derives from a human donor in a cohort exposed to, infected with or recovered from COVID-19 (not recorded which). The donor label of this sample is uncertain. The sample consisted of PBMCs or T cells enriched from blood (not recorded which). The chain is built from TRBV9 and TRBJ1-1, with 7 positions matching TRBD1. CDR3 coding DNA: TGTGCCAGCAGCACAGGGGAAACTGAAGCTTTCTTT. Protein: CASSTGETEAFF.